The clone carrying this T cell receptor (beta chain) was seen more than once but under ten times. Antigen specificity is unknown. The entry originates in a study of T cells in Graves' hyperthyroidism and ophthalmopathy. General study findings and limits: A model of 13 V-J features distinguished ophthalmopathy from stable hyperthyroidism. Blood samples included most of the expanded thyroid clonotypes exceeding 0.001.

The CDR3 regions of TCR beta were amplified from RNA transcripts. The HTBI primer set drove a first-round RT-PCR of the TCR CDR3. Each CDR3 protein gets one entry after TCRdb re-called the multiplex PCR reads with MiXCR. Here the sample spans roughly 710,000 distinct CDR3 sequences, approximately 36% being singletons. The study excluded patients with uncontrolled infection, other autoimmune disease, pregnancy or lactation. Thyroid ultrasound, orbital computed tomography, clinical symptoms, and serum thyroxine and TRAb underpinned diagnoses. CDR3 length: 15 residues. V shed 5 bases and J 2 bases; nucleotides not matched to a gene: 7. CDR1 is SGHAT and CDR2 is FQNNGV in the germline V gene.

Material: blood. The chain uses TRBV11-2 and TRBJ2-5; the match to TRBD2 covers 8 bases. This sequence originates from a woman aged 40-49 years with Graves' hyperthyroidism. The DNA for the CDR3 is TGTGCCAGCAGCAAACTAGCGGAGAAGCAAGAGACCCAGTACTTC. This encodes CASSKLAEKQETQYF.